This T cell receptor (beta chain) was profiled in a study of control samples from healthy donors and cancer patients (dated by TCRdb to 2020 to 2022). Concerning this clone: The antigen this receptor binds is unknown. Per-base qualities were not stored, and no clone one base away is much larger.

The method behind the library was the immunoSEQ multiplex PCR assay. Not all clones reach the TCRdb copy of this immuneACCESS table, which keeps in-frame sequences only. Checked studies attribute under half of the gap to unresolved V genes and leave the rest unexplained. The sample table contains about 140,000 clones; only one count was recorded for around 90% of them. Of the sample, more than 6.5% falls within the top ten clones. CDR1 LGHNA and CDR2 YNFKEQ were looked up in the germline V gene. A distance of 13 bases separates the germline ends of V and J, which lose 0 bases and 1 base respectively. From its cysteine to its phenylalanine, the CDR3 spans 16 amino acids. Of all the DNA, just the CDR3 is kept, 48 bases in frame from base 1.

This clonotype originated in a man younger than 30 in good health. Here the chain combines TRBV4-2 and TRBJ2-7; the D gene is perhaps TRBD1 or TRBD2, each of them matching over 6 bases. What was sequenced was blood. The sequence in DNA is TGTGCCAGCAGCCAAGATCGAGAGGGGGGATCCTACGAGCAGTACTTC. Its coded protein is CASSQDREGGSYEQYF.